This T cell receptor beta chain was retrieved from a study of blood T cell repertoires in COVID-19. Study context: Italy, Spain and the United States were the sources of the convalescent and acute COVID-19 samples. PBMCs, B-cell-depleted T cells, or T cells were the source of the cDNA or gDNA that made up the material.

Original methodology: Amplified reference gene primers provided the basis for estimating nucleated cell counts. Profiling relied on immunoSEQ multiplex PCR, and the TCRdb table lists in-frame clones only, not all of them. Clone size and the V and J calls come from that table; the DNA yielded D and trimming. The profile shows about 140,000 clones, roughly 85% of them singletons. This clone was recorded only once. The specimen was peripheral blood. This sequence was found in a man in his sixties with acute or convalescent COVID-19.

The CDR3 DNA reads TGTGCCAGCAGCCAAGATGGGGGGTCTACTGGAAACACCATATATTTT. Translating gives CASSQDGGSTGNTIYF. This chain links TRBV4-2 with TRBJ1-3, with a weak D call TRBD1 (5 bases). CDR3 length: 16 amino acids. Germline V gene lookup returns CDR1 LGHNA and CDR2 YNFKEQ. The ends were cut back, 0 bases at V and 2 bases at J, with 11 bases in the middle.